One T cell receptor (beta chain) is described in this entry. As yet, its antigen is unknown. This sample is drawn from a study of OX40 agonist ivuxolimab in advanced cancers. Turning to the study itself: Recorded diagnoses for dose-escalation patients were hepatocellular carcinoma, melanoma, renal cell or head and neck cancer.

General study points: Clonal expansion by week 6 occurred in CD4+ and CD8+ blood T cells (at 0.1 to 3.0 mg/kg). Low normalized clonal expansion also occurred in some nonresponding patients.

Profiling relied on immunoSEQ multiplex PCR, and the TCRdb table lists in-frame clones only, not all of them. Among some 60,000 clones listed, about 90% were seen once. The germline V gene has CDR1 KGHSH and CDR2 LQKENI. Trimming at V came to 6 bases and at J to 3 bases, leaving 4 bases not matched to a gene. The CDR3 is 15 amino acids. Samples of blood were obtained at baseline, on cycle 4 day 1, and on cycle 7 day 1. The sequence came from an adult with an advanced solid tumor such as melanoma, head and neck, liver or kidney cancer. This chain joins TRBV18 and TRBJ2-1; 11 bases are shared with TRBD2. Sample: CD4+ or CD8+ T cells sorted from blood, taken in a trial of the OX40 agonist ivuxolimab. In nucleotides, the CDR3 is TGTGCCAGCTCCCAGACTAGCGGGATCTACAATGAGCAGTTCTTC. It codes for CASSQTSGIYNEQFF.